This T cell receptor beta chain originates from a study of molecular identifiers for immune sequencing clone quantification. About the study: In the replicates, RNA derived from approximately 20,000 or 100,000 naive CD8 cells was divided into five parts, and four were sequenced.

The germline V gene has CDR1 MNHNS and CDR2 SASEGT. The CDR3 is 15 residues long. Deletions cut 4 bases from V and 7 bases from J, with 14 bases between. Notes on this clonotype: Its antigen is undetermined.

The authors built bulk TCR libraries by previously described methods with listed TCR primers. Each CDR3 protein is one row after TCRdb ran MiXCR on the PCR reads. The sample yields about 510,000 distinct CDR3 sequences, about 26% seen once. General study findings and limits: Jurkat TCR RNA that was spiked in from one cell was reportedly detectable among roughly 1 million naive cells. Clones of above 20 RNA copies carried over 97% of effector molecules; in naive cells they carried under 1%.

Sequenced input: naive CD8+ T cells from blood, with Jurkat cell RNA spiked in. Subset denoted: FACS-sorted CD8+CD4-CCR7+CD45RA+ naive T cells. The chain recombines TRBV6-1 with TRBJ1-6; D remains ambiguous. The TCR was taken from a human donor in good health. Some libraries in this study had Jurkat cell RNA spiked in. The CDR3 DNA follows: TGTGCCAGCAGTGGGTACAGCCGAGGGAATTCACCCCTCCACTTT. It is translated as CASSGYSRGNSPLHF.